This T cell receptor (beta chain) came from a study of shared clonotypes between healthy human individuals. The study, taken as a whole, reports: Against clonotypes common to all four donors, non-shared ones had lower generation probabilities.

Deep level was the assay's run setting. The DNA input per sorted-subset replicate PCR was approximately 210 ng, corresponding to 28,000 or so T cell genomes. Authors' analysis steps: Filtering was not the same, since immunoSEQ gave junction-only sequences without quality scores. Clones were sequenced by immunoSEQ multiplex PCR, and TCRdb holds only the in-frame ones, with some missing. V and J calls and clone size are as listed in that table; D and trimming were resolved from the DNA. The sample lists about 2.1 million clones, roughly 91% occurring once. Naive CD8 cells, CD45RO-negative and positively selected for CCR7, excluded terminally differentiated effector memory CD45RA+ cells. There are 14 residues in the CDR3. Trimming shortened V by 7 bases and J by 3 bases, and 13 bases separated the two germline ends. CDR1 and CDR2 (germline): MDHEN, SYDVKM. With regard to this clone: Its antigen is not identified.

The chain joins TRBV28 to TRBJ1-5, with D uncertain. The clonotype comes from a man in his late teens or twenties in good health. Some clones in this sample may be carry-over from other donors' samples. What was sequenced was naive CD8+ T cells from PBMCs. CDR3 amino acids: CASTLRGPNQPQHF. Written as DNA, the CDR3 is TGTGCCAGCACGTTGAGAGGGCCCAATCAGCCCCAGCATTTT.